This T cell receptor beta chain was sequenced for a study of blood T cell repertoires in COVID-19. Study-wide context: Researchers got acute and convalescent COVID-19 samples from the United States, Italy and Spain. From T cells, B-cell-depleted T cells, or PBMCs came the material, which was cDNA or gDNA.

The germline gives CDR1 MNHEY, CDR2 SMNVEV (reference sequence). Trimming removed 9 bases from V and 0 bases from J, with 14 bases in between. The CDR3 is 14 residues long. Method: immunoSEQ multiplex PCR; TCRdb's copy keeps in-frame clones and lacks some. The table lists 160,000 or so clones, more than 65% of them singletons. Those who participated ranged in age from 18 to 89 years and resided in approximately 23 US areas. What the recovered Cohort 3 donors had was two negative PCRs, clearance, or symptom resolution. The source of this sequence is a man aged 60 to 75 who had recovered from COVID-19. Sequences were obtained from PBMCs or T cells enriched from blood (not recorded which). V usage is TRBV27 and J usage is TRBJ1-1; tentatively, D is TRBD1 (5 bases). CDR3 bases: TGTGCCAGTGCCCGGGGGGGAATGAACACTGAAGCTTTCTTT. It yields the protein CASARGGMNTEAFF.